The 14 T cell receptor beta chains presented below share a single source sample, sequenced in a study of OX40 agonist ivuxolimab in advanced cancers. Clones were read by immunoSEQ multiplex PCR, and TCRdb kept only the in-frame ones, dropping some. The table has around 70,000 clones, about four fifths seen once. The sequencing here drew on CD4+ or CD8+ T cells sorted from blood, taken in a trial of the OX40 agonist ivuxolimab. The receptor source for this set is an adult with an advanced solid tumor such as melanoma, head and neck, liver or kidney cancer.

The chain employs TRBV28 and TRBJ2-3; D possibly corresponds to TRBD2 (6 bases). V was pared by 5 bases and J by 1 base, with 19 bases between. Germline V gene sequence: CDR1 MDHEN, CDR2 SYDVKM. The CDR3 spans 17 residues. In DNA form, the CDR3 reads TGTGCCAGCAGTCCCATAGCGGACTCTAGGGGCACAGATACGCAGTATTTT. It encodes CASSPIADSRGTDTQYF.

This clone was observed once. The CDR3 sequence: CASNPGQANPYEQYF. CDR3 coding DNA: TGTGCCAGCAATCCGGGACAGGCCAACCCTTACGAGCAGTACTTC. The chain couples TRBV6-1 to TRBJ2-7; 8 bases align to TRBD1. J lost 4 bases, V lost 7 bases, and 12 bases had no gene match. The CDR3 has 15 amino acids. In germline, CDR1 is MNHNS, CDR2 SASEGT.

The chain recombines TRBV2 with TRBJ2-1; D may correspond to TRBD1 or TRBD2 (5 bases each). The CDR3 contains 14 residues. Looked up from germline, CDR1 is SNHLY and CDR2 is FYNNEI. V was clipped by 6 bases and J by 8 bases, with 17 bases between them. DNA of the CDR3: TGTGCCAGCAGCCCAACCGGGGCGGGTGATGAGCAGTTCTTC. Its translation: CASSPTGAGDEQFF.

This clone appeared a single time. V gene TRBV10-3 combines with J gene TRBJ1-5; TRBD1 matches at 10 bases. Per the germline V gene, CDR1 is ENHRY and CDR2 is SYGVKD. After removal of 1 base from V and 7 bases from J, the junction contained 7 bases not matched to a gene. This CDR3 has 16 residues. The CDR3 region has the DNA TGTGCCATCAGTGAGTTATCCGGGACAGGGGAGCAGCCCCAGCATTTT. This sequence encodes CAISELSGTGEQPQHF.

The chain joins TRBV5-4 to TRBJ2-6; 8 nucleotides align to TRBD1. This CDR3 spans 19 amino acids. Germline values: CDR1 SGHNT, CDR2 YYREEE (reference sequence). The junction had 8 bases not matched to a gene; V was cut back by 0 bases and J by 0 bases. In DNA form, the CDR3 reads TGTGCCAGCAGCTTGGGCTGGGGGACAGGAGACTCTGGGGCCAACGTCCTGACTTTC. The encoded protein is CASSLGWGTGDSGANVLTF.

A word on this clone: This sequence may be a read error, since a much larger clone differs from it by one base. The rearrangement joins TRBV7-3 to TRBJ2-3; perhaps TRBD1 as D (5 bases). This CDR3 region has 13 residues. Germline lookup yields CDR1 SGHTA and CDR2 FQGTGA. The CDR3 loop is CASSFQGTDAQYF. The CDR3 DNA reads as TGTGCCAGCAGCTTCCAGGGCACAGATGCGCAGTATTTT.

V gene TRBV6-1 combines with J gene TRBJ1-5, with D unclear. This CDR3 contains 15 residues. The germline V and J ends were trimmed by 4 bases and 0 bases, with 10 bases remaining between them. CDR1 and CDR2 from the germline V gene are MNHNS and SASEGT. This CDR3 reads CASSGEAFSNQPQHF. CDR3 sequence (DNA): TGTGCCAGCAGTGGGGAAGCATTTAGCAATCAGCCCCAGCATTTT.

The rearrangement links TRBV29-1 to TRBJ1-2; 8 nucleotides agree with TRBD1. CDR1 is SQVTM, CDR2 ANQGSEA, per germline. This CDR3 region has 17 residues. The junction had 16 bases not matched to a gene; V was cut back by 4 bases and J by 3 bases. CDR3 protein: CSVAPLPGGGGDYGYTF. CDR3 DNA sequence: TGCAGCGTTGCCCCCCTCCCAGGGGGCGGGGGGGACTATGGCTACACCTTC.

CDR3 region: CASTPPRDYNEQFF. The CDR3 DNA sequence: TGTGCCAGCACTCCACCCCGGGATTACAATGAGCAGTTCTTC. The chain couples TRBV2 to TRBJ2-1, with TRBD2 as a possible D gene (5 bases). The CDR3 runs to 14 residues. The germline V gene encodes CDR1 SNHLY and CDR2 FYNNEI. Trimming took off 7 bases at V and 4 bases at J, with 14 bases between the two ends.

The CDR3 DNA follows: TGTGCCAGCAGCCCGAACCCGGGACTTGGTGAAAAACTGTTTTTT. Translating it yields CASSPNPGLGEKLFF. The chain couples TRBV5-6 to TRBJ1-4, with TRBD1 as a possible D gene (5 bases). The germline V gene encodes CDR1 SGHDT and CDR2 YYEEEE. V was clipped by 4 bases and J by 7 bases, with 17 bases between them. The length of the CDR3 is 15 residues.

V is TRBV7-2 and J is TRBJ2-7; D is tentatively TRBD1 or TRBD2 (5 bases each). CDR1 and CDR2 (germline): SGHTA, FQGNSA. The CDR3 is made up of 13 amino acids. V lost 2 bases, J lost 9 bases, and 14 bases lay in between. The CDR3 DNA reads as TGTGCCAGCAGCTTACCGGGACCGGCGGGGCAGTACTTC. Its translation: CASSLPGPAGQYF.

This clone was seen only once. The chain combines TRBV18 with TRBJ2-5; 7 nucleotides line up with TRBD1. The ends lost 6 bases at V and 5 bases at J; junction bases unmatched: 15. Germline-derived CDR1 and CDR2 are KGHSH and LQKENI. The CDR3 is made up of 16 amino acids. The CDR3 protein is CASSPERQGSWETQYF. The CDR3 DNA reads as TGTGCCAGCTCCCCAGAGCGACAGGGCTCGTGGGAGACCCAGTACTTC.

The V call is TRBV6-5, the J call TRBJ2-1; a possible D gene is TRBD2 (5 bases). Germline V gene data show CDR1 as MNHEY and CDR2 as SVGAGI. Trimming removed 5 bases at V and 0 bases at J, with 11 bases between. This CDR3 comprises 15 residues. The CDR3 spells CASSRKGSSYNEQFF. In DNA form, the CDR3 reads TGTGCCAGCAGTCGGAAAGGGAGCTCCTACAATGAGCAGTTCTTC.

This chain uses TRBV11-1 with TRBJ1-1; 10 bases fit TRBD1. CDR1 and CDR2 (germline): SGHAT, FQDESV (reference sequence). This CDR3 has 16 residues. With 2 bases clipped from V and 6 bases from J, the junction kept 9 bases outside the gene matches. This chain's CDR3 is CASSLKGQGIRAEAFF. The CDR3 DNA reads as TGTGCCAGCAGCTTAAAGGGACAGGGGATCAGGGCTGAAGCTTTCTTT.